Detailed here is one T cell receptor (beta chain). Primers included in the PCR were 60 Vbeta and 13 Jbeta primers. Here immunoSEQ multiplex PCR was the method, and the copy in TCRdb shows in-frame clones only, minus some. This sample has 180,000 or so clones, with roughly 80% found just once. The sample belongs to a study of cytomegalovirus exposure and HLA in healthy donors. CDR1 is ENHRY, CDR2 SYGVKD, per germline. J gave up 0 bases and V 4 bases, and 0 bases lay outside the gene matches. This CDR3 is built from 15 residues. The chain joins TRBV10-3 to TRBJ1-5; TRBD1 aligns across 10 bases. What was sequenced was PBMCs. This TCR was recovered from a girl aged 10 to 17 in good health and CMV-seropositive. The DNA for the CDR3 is TGTGCCATCAGTGGGGACAGGGGTAGCAATCAGCCCCAGCATTTT. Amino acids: CAISGDRGSNQPQHF.